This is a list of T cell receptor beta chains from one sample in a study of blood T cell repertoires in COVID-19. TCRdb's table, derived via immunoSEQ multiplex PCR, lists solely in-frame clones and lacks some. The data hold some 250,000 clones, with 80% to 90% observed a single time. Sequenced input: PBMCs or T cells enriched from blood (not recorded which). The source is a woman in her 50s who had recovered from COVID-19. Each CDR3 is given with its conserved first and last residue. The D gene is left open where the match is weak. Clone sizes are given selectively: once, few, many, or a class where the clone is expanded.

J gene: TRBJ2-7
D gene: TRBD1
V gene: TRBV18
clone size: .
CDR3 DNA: TGTGCCAGCTCCCCGGGACAGGGCAAGTCCTACGAGCAGTACTTC
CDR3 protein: CASSPGQGKSYEQYF

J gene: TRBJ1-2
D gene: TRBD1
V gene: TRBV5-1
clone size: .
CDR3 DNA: TGCGCCAGCAGCTTTACAGGGGAATATGGCTACACCTTC
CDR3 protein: CASSFTGEYGYTF

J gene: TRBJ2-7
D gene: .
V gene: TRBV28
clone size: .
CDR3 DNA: TGTGCCAGCAGCCGTGACAGACGCGAGCAGTACTTC
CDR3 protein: CASSRDRREQYF

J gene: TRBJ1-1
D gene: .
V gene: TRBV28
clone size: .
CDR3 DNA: TGTGCCAGCACCCTGGGGGGGGGAAATTCGAACACTGAAGCTTTCTTT
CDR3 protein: CASTLGGGNSNTEAFF

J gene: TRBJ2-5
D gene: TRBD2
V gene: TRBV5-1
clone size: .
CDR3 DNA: TGCGCCAGCAGCTTTAGCGGGACTAGCGGTGGAGAGACCCAGTACTTC
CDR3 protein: CASSFSGTSGGETQYF

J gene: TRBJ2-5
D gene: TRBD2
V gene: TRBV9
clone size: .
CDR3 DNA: TGTGCCAGCAGCGTAGGCGCTAGCGGGAGTTTGGAGACCCAGTACTTC
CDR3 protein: CASSVGASGSLETQYF

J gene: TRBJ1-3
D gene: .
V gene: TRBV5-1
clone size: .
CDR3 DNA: TGCGCCAGCAGCTCCGGTCCAACGGGAAACACCATATATTTT
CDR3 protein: CASSSGPTGNTIYF

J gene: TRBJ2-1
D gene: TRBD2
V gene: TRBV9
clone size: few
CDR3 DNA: TGTGCCAGCAGCGTAGAGGCGACTAGCGGCTACAATGAGCAGTTCTTC
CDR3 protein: CASSVEATSGYNEQFF

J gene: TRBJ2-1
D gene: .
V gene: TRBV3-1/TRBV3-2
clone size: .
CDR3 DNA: TGTGCCAGCAGCCGTTATATAGCGAAGGAGGGCGATGAGCAGTTCTTC
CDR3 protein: CASSRYIAKEGDEQFF

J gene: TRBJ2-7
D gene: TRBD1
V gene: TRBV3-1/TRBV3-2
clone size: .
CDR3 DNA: TGTGCCAGCAGCAGTCGACAGGGACACTACGAGCAGTACTTC
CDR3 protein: CASSSRQGHYEQYF

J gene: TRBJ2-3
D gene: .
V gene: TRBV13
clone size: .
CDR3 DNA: TGTGCCAGCAGCTTATTCAGGATGTCCACAGATACGCAGTATTTT
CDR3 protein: CASSLFRMSTDTQYF

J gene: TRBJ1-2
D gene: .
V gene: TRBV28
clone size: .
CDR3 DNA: TGTGCCAGCAGTAACAGAAGGTATGGCTACACCTTC
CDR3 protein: CASSNRRYGYTF

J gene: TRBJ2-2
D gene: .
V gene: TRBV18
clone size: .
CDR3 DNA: TGTGCCAGCTCACCACGTCCGCGGACCGGGGAGCTGTTTTTT
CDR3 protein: CASSPRPRTGELFF

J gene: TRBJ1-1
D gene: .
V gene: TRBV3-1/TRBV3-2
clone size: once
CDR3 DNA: TGTGCCAGCAGCCAAATAGGCAGGGACACTGAAGCTTTCTTT
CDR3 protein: CASSQIGRDTEAFF

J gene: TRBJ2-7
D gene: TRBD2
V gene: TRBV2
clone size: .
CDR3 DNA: TGTGCCAGCAGTGATTCAGCGGGAGCGAGGGGGGAGCAGTACTTC
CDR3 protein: CASSDSAGARGEQYF

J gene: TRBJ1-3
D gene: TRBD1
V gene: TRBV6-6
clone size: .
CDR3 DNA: TGTGCCAGCAGTTTTCCCAAACCAGGGGGCGAAAACACCATATATTTT
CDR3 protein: CASSFPKPGGENTIYF

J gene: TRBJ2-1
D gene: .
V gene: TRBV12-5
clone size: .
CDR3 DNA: TGTGCTAGTCAGCTGGGGGGTACTTACAATGAGCAGTTCTTC
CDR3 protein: CASQLGGTYNEQFF